The T cell receptor beta chain under discussion was sequenced for a study of blood T cell repertoires in COVID-19. In this sample, this clone turned up a few times. The V gene's germline CDR1 is KGHDR and CDR2 SFDVKD. The CDR3 loop spans 16 amino acids. V was clipped by 2 bases and J by 12 bases, with 22 bases between them. Assay used: immunoSEQ multiplex PCR; TCRdb lists only in-frame clones, some missing. The sample includes about 76,000 clones, roughly nine tenths seen only once; the top ten take roughly 9.1%. V usage is TRBV24-1 and J usage is TRBJ2-1, with D possibly TRBD1 on 5 matching bases. The sequenced sample was peripheral blood. The sequence derives from a human donor in a cohort sampled during active COVID-19. Written as DNA, the CDR3 is TGTGCCACCAGTGATTCCCAGCAGGGCCACCGGCCGGCGCAGTTCTTC. Protein product: CATSDSQQGHRPAQFF.